Sequencing of this TCR beta chain was carried out in a study of T cells in Graves' hyperthyroidism and ophthalmopathy. Study information: Peripheral blood sampling occurred at initial diagnosis, before any treatment.

This clonotype was picked up many times. Authors of the study amplified TCR beta CDR3 regions from RNA transcripts. Researchers ran a first-round RT-PCR on the TCR CDR3 using the HTBI primer set. MiXCR, applied by TCRdb to the multiplex PCR reads, yields one record per CDR3 protein. The table records more than 500,000 distinct CDR3 sequences, about 16% of them present only once. Germline assignment: CDR1 MDHEN and CDR2 SYDVKM. V lost 1 base and J lost 1, with 10 bases in between. This CDR3 is 15 amino acids long. What was sequenced was blood. The sequence was collected from a woman in her thirties with Graves' ophthalmopathy. The rearrangement links TRBV28 to TRBJ2-5, with unresolved D. The CDR3 nucleotides are TGTGCCAGCAGTTTATATCCCGAGTCCCAAGAGACCCAGTACTTC. The encoded protein is CASSLYPESQETQYF.